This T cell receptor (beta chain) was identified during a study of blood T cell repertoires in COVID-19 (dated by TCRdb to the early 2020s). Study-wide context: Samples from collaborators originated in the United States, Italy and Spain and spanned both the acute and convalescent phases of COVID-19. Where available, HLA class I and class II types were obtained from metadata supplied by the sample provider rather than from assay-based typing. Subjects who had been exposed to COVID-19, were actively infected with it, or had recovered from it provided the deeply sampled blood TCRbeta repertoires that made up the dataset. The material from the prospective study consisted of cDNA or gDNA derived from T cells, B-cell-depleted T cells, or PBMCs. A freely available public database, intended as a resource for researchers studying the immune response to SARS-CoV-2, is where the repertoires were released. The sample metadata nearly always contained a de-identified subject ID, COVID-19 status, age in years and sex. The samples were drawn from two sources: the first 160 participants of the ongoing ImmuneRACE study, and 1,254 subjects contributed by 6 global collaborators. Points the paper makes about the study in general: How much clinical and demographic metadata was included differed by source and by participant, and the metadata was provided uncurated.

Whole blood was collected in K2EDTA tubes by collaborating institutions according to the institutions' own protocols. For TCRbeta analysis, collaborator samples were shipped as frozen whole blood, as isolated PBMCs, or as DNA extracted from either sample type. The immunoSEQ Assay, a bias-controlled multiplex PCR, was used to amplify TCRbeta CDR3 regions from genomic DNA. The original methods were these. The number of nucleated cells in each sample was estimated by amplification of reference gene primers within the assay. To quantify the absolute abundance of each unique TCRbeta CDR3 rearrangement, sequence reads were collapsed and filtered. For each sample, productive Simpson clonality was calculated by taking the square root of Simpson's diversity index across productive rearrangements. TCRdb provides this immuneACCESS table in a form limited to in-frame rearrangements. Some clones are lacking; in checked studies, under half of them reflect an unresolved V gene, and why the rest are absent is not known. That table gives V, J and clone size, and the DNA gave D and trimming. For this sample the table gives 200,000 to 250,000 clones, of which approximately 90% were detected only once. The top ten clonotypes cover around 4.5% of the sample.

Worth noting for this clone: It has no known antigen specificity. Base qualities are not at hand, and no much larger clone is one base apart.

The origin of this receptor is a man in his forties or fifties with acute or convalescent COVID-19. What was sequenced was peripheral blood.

The DNA sequence is TGTGCCAGCAGTTACTCGAGTACGGGGAATTTATCACCCCTCCACTTT. The encoded protein is CASSYSSTGNLSPLHF. The chain is encoded by TRBV6-5 joined to TRBJ1-6, with an unclear D gene assignment. CDR1 and CDR2, looked up from the germline V gene, are MNHEY and SVGAGI. The CDR3 numbers 16 residues from cysteine through phenylalanine. Kept here is only the CDR3 DNA, which spans 48 bases and is read in frame from base 1. V sheds 0 bases and J sheds 10 bases, leaving 16 bases between their ends.